This T cell receptor beta chain was sequenced in a study of shared clonotypes between healthy human individuals. On the study more broadly: Plates per donor: three CD4 naive, three CD4 memory, two CD8 naive, one CD8 memory.

Here immunoSEQ multiplex PCR was the method, and the copy in TCRdb shows in-frame clones only, minus some. The sample consists of around 2.5 million clones, roughly 93% of them appearing once. The V gene end was trimmed by 2 bases and the J gene end by 5 bases; junction bases not matched to a gene: 12. Germline V gene sequence: CDR1 SEHNR, CDR2 FQNEAQ (reference sequence). This CDR3 has 17 amino acids. A remark on this clone: Its matching antigen is unknown.

Findings and caveats of the study: Naive CD4 clonotypes were shared across several donors at approximately 5.3%. It was only blood that was sampled, and tissue repertoires likely differ.

The receptor was isolated from a man aged 18 to 35 in good health. Some clones in this sample may be carry-over from other donors' samples. The V gene is TRBV7-9, the J gene TRBJ2-5, with 9 positions matching TRBD1. The sample consisted of naive CD4+ T cells from PBMCs. The subset was: CD45RA+ positively selected. The CDR3 loop reads CASSLRRDRVSGETQYF. The CDR3 nucleotides read TGTGCCAGCAGCTTACGAAGGGACAGGGTCAGTGGCGAGACCCAGTACTTC.